This TCR beta chain is from a study of chemoradiotherapy in HPV16-positive cancers. Clones were sequenced by immunoSEQ multiplex PCR, and TCRdb holds only the in-frame ones, with some missing. The sample has 29,000 or so clones, around 93% seen once. The CDR3 spans 13 residues. V lost 6 bases, J lost 2 bases, and 11 bases lay in between. From germline, CDR1 is MDHEN and CDR2 SYDVKM. Findings and limits, study-wide: Candidate HPV-specific clones and E7-related TCR motifs grew in tumor during treatment. Better recurrence-free survival went with HPV-responsive T-cell expansion in HPV16-positive patients.

A note on this clone: Its antigen is not identified.

This sequence joins TRBV28 and TRBJ2-7, with D possibly matching TRBD1 (6 bases). The specimen comprised blood, sampled from a patient who underwent chemoradiotherapy. The TCR originated in a human donor with HPV-associated anogenital cancer. CDR3 nucleotide sequence: TGTGCCAGCAGACTGACAGGTCCCTACGAGCAGTACTTC. Its translation: CASRLTGPYEQYF.